Shown below are 23 T cell receptor beta chains from a single sample sequenced in a study of T cells expressing NK-cell markers. TCRdb derives one entry per CDR3 protein from the 5' RACE reads, leaving out DNA. Recorded for this sample: 350,000 to 450,000 distinct CDR3 sequences. The sequenced material came from blood T cells: a sorted CD56 or NKG2C T cell subset, CD4+ or CD8+ T cells, or bulk PBMC T cells (not recorded which). All receptors derive from a man aged 18 to 69 in good health.

V is TRBV5-1 and J is TRBJ1-5; TCRdb returns TRBD1, unconfirmable since there is no DNA. Germline V gene lookup returns CDR1 SGHRS and CDR2 YFSETQ. The CDR3 has 14 residues. The CDR3 here is CASSSGSPGQPQHF. Together with reference TRBV5-1 and TRBJ1-5, the CDR3 gives the full variable domain: KAGVTQTPRYLIKTRGQQVTLSCSPISGHRSVSWYQQTPGQGLQFLFEYFSETQRNKGNFPGRFSGRQFSNSRSEMNVSTLELGDSALYLCASSSGSPGQPQHFGDGTRLSIL.

This chain connects TRBV12-5 to TRBJ2-7; as DNA is missing, the TRBD2 call by TCRdb cannot be tested. There are 13 residues in the CDR3. The germline gives CDR1 LGHNT, CDR2 FRNRAP. The CDR3 region is CASGLGTSGEQYF. Combining the CDR3 with reference TRBV12-5 and TRBJ2-7 gives the whole variable domain DARVTQTPRHKVTEMGQEVTMRCQPILGHNTVFWYRQTMMQGLELLAYFRNRAPLDDSGMPKDRFSAEMPDATLATLKIQPSEPRDSAVYFCASGLGTSGEQYFGPGTRLTVT.

The CDR3 here is CASSPYPRGVGQQETQYF. J is TRBJ2-5 and V is TRBV4-1; the TCRdb D gene call, TRBD1, has no DNA to confirm it. The germline CDR1 and CDR2 sequences are MGHRA and YSYEKL. CDR3 length: 18 residues.

The CDR3 spells CSAGGDAGNTIYF. V and J are TRBV20-1 and TRBJ1-3; TCRdb selects TRBD1, and the lack of DNA leaves this call unchecked. Germline values: CDR1 DFQATT, CDR2 SNEGSKA (reference sequence). CDR3 length: 13 amino acids.

This rearrangement joins TRBV5-1 to TRBJ2-5; TCRdb reports TRBD1, a call that lacks DNA to check it against. This CDR3 is 16 amino acids long. Germline loops: CDR1 SGHRS, CDR2 YFSETQ. The CDR3 loop is CASSYYSGQALETHHF.

V usage is TRBV28 and J usage is TRBJ1-1. Germline loops: CDR1 MDHEN, CDR2 SYDVKM. The CDR3 is 11 residues long. CDR3 residues: CASSLLSEAFF.

This chain joins TRBV7-9 and TRBJ1-1. Germline CDR1 SEHNR, CDR2 FQNEAQ (reference sequence). CDR3 length: 13 residues. The CDR3 loop is CASSHTLVAEAFF.

This chain connects TRBV20-1 to TRBJ2-1; TCRdb's assignment of TRBD1 cannot be checked, as there is no DNA. The CDR3 has 16 residues. Per the germline V gene, CDR1 is DFQATT and CDR2 is SNEGSKA (reference sequence). The chain's CDR3 is CSARASETGGFNEQFF.

The chain joins TRBV12-5 to TRBJ2-3; TCRdb calls TRBD1, which cannot be checked without DNA. CDR3 length: 15 residues. Germline loops: CDR1 LGHNT, CDR2 FRNRAP. The CDR3 reads CASGLVRGLTDTQYF.

The J gene is TRBJ1-4, the V gene TRBV2; TCRdb's D call of TRBD1 is untestable without DNA. Germline V lookup: CDR1 SNHLY, CDR2 FYNNEI. This CDR3 has 18 residues. CDR3 loop: CASRASTGGLLANEKLFF. Full variable domain (outside the CDR3, taken from reference TRBV2 and TRBJ1-4): EPEVTQTPSHQVTQMGQEVILRCVPISNHLYFYWYRQILGQKVEFLVSFYNNEISEKSEIFDDQFSVERPDGSNFTLKIRSTKLEDSAMYFCASRASTGGLLANEKLFFGSGTQLSVL.

The gene calls are TRBV7-9 and TRBJ2-5; TCRdb gives TRBD1 as the D gene, but with no DNA this cannot be confirmed. The CDR3 contains 15 residues. Germline V gene lookup returns CDR1 SEHNR and CDR2 FQNEAQ (reference sequence). The CDR3 here is CASSLGALYQETQYF.

The chain recombines TRBV6-5 with TRBJ1-3; TCRdb reports TRBD1, a call that lacks DNA to check it against. Germline V gene data show CDR1 as MNHEY and CDR2 as SVGAGI. The CDR3 loop spans 12 amino acids. The CDR3 sequence: CASSFMQGGLHF.

This rearrangement joins TRBV20-1 to TRBJ1-6. Germline CDR1 reads DFQATT; CDR2 reads SNEGSKA (reference sequence). The CDR3 runs to 14 residues. The CDR3 reads CSARAGSRNSPLHF.

V gene TRBV12-3 or TRBV12-4 combines with J gene TRBJ1-3. The CDR3 has 14 residues. The CDR3 region is CASSLRHSGNTIYF.

CDR3 amino acids: CSVEYNPGVDTQYF. The rearrangement links TRBV29-1 to TRBJ2-3; TCRdb's assignment of TRBD1 cannot be checked, as there is no DNA. CDR3 length: 14 residues. CDR1 and CDR2 from the germline V gene are SQVTM and ANQGSEA.

The gene calls are TRBV6-1 and TRBJ1-6. CDR3 length: 17 residues. The germline V gene has CDR1 MNHNS and CDR2 SASEGT. This CDR3 reads CASSRTVGPGSNSPLHF.

The chain joins TRBV20-1 to TRBJ1-6. Germline CDR1 is DFQATT and CDR2 is SNEGSKA (reference sequence). The CDR3 extends over 11 amino acids. This CDR3 reads CSVEPTVPLHF.

J is TRBJ2-3 and V is TRBV29-1; TCRdb reports TRBD1, a call that lacks DNA to check it against. The CDR3 extends over 15 amino acids. Looked up from germline, CDR1 is SQVTM and CDR2 is ANQGSEA. CDR3 in amino acids: CSVLWDGVFTDTQYF.

This rearrangement joins TRBV7-2 to TRBJ2-7. This CDR3 has 13 amino acids. Per germline, CDR1 SGHTA and CDR2 FQGNSA. CDR3 protein: CASSFDTFYEQYF. The full variable domain, rest sourced from reference TRBV7-2 and TRBJ2-7, is GAGVSQSPSNKVTEKGKDVELRCDPISGHTALYWYRQSLGQGLEFLIYFQGNSAPDKSGLPSDRFSAERTGGSVSTLTIQRTQQEDSAVYLCASSFDTFYEQYFGPGTRLTVT.

V is TRBV5-1 and J is TRBJ2-5; the TRBD1 assignment by TCRdb is unverifiable without DNA. Per germline, CDR1 SGHRS and CDR2 YFSETQ. This CDR3 has 16 amino acids. CDR3 sequence: CASSLNRGLLRETQYF.

The chain carries TRBV28 and TRBJ2-7; the D call of TRBD1 rests on TCRdb alone, since no DNA is present to check it. The CDR3 has 15 amino acids. CDR1 MDHEN and CDR2 SYDVKM come from the germline V gene. The CDR3 sequence is CASTQPRGRSYEQYF.

The CDR3 spells CASSSGTGGFRQYF. This chain uses TRBV28 with TRBJ2-7; TCRdb's assignment of TRBD1 cannot be checked, as there is no DNA. Looked up from germline, CDR1 is MDHEN and CDR2 is SYDVKM. The CDR3 spans 14 residues. Variable domain in full (rest from reference TRBV28 and TRBJ2-7): DVKVTQSSRYLVKRTGEKVFLECVQDMDHENMFWYRQDPGLGLRLIYFSYDVKMKEKGDIPEGYSVSREKKERFSLILESASTNQTSMYLCASSSGTGGFRQYFGPGTRLTVT.

This chain links TRBV5-1 with TRBJ2-7; TCRdb proposes TRBD2, but this gene call is untestable without DNA. Germline CDR1 is SGHRS and CDR2 is YFSETQ. CDR3 length: 16 amino acids. CDR3 in amino acids: CASSLGRSSGGYEQYF.